This T cell receptor beta chain was captured by sequencing in a study of T cells in Graves' hyperthyroidism and ophthalmopathy. Regions amplified from RNA transcripts were the TCR beta CDR3 regions. The study used the HTBI primer set for a first-round RT-PCR of the TCR CDR3. TCRdb processed the multiplex PCR reads anew with MiXCR; each CDR3 protein has one entry. The sample shows 500,000 to 700,000 distinct CDR3 sequences, 15% to 20% of them seen only once. Those with hyperthyroidism were 18 to 65 years old, newly diagnosed, and ill for under 2 months. Patients were excluded for uncontrolled infection, other autoimmune disease, pregnancy or lactation. The sequence derives from a woman in her late teens or twenties with Graves' hyperthyroidism. The material sequenced was blood.

CDR3 residues: CASRSWVSSYEQYF. CDR3 nucleotides: TGTGCCAGCAGATCGTGGGTGAGCTCCTACGAGCAGTACTTC. This chain connects TRBV28 to TRBJ2-7; D is ambiguous. CDR1 and CDR2 from the germline V gene are MDHEN and SYDVKM. Trimming removed 6 bases at V and 0 bases at J, with 12 bases between. The CDR3 runs to 14 residues.